These 26 T cell receptor beta chains share one sample of origin, sequenced in a study of metastatic and nonmetastatic thyroid tumors. Thyroid surgery was performed in patients who had received no treatment beforehand. With MiXCR, TCRdb reprocessed the PCR reads. This table has 24,000 or so clones, about a tenth appearing once. What was sequenced was blood. These receptors were collected from a female donor with papillary thyroid cancer or a benign thyroid nodule (not recorded which). Some clones in this sample may be carry-over from other donors' samples.

This clone has ten or more counts. This rearrangement joins TRBV20-1 to TRBJ2-7; D unresolved. CDR1 and CDR2 (germline): DFQATT, SNEGSKA (reference sequence). The CDR3 totals 14 residues. V dropped 5 bases and J dropped 4 bases, with 18 bases sitting between them. The CDR3 reads CSAGQVSRVYEQYF. For the CDR3, the DNA is TGCAGTGCTGGGCAGGTTTCTAGGGTATACGAGCAGTACTTC.

This clone was seen ten or more times. The chain carries TRBV30 and TRBJ1-4, with D perhaps matching TRBD1 (6 bases). From germline, CDR1 is GTSNPN and CDR2 SVGIG (reference sequence). This CDR3 has 14 amino acids. Trimming removed 5 bases at V and 7 bases at J, with 17 bases between. CDR3 coding DNA: TGTGCCTGGGGAATACAGGGTTTGGGTGAAAAACTGTTTTTT. It encodes CAWGIQGLGEKLFF. The whole variable domain, filled in from reference TRBV30 and TRBJ1-4, reads SQTIHQWPATLVQPVGSPLSLECTVEGTSNPNLYWYRQAAGRGLQLLFYSVGIGQISSEVPQNLSASRPQDRQFILSSKKLLLSDSGFYLCAWGIQGLGEKLFFGSGTQLSVL.

This clone showed up many times. V and J are TRBV4-3 and TRBJ1-3; no clear D gene. Germline lookup yields CDR1 LGHNA and CDR2 YSLEER. Trimming shortened V by 4 bases and J by 5 bases, and 15 bases separated the two germline ends. The CDR3 covers 15 residues. CDR3 nucleotides: TGCGCCAGCAGCCCTACAGTGATTTCTAGAAACACCATATATTTT. This encodes CASSPTVISRNTIYF.

Many counts were recorded for this clone. The CDR3 bases are TGTGCCATCAGAGGGACAGCAAATAATGAAAAACTGTTTTTT. Its translation: CAIRGTANNEKLFF. The V and J genes are TRBV10-3 and TRBJ1-4; 7 bases fit TRBD1. The CDR3 contains 14 residues. Germline loops: CDR1 ENHRY, CDR2 SYGVKD. V shed 6 bases, J shed 4 bases, and the junction held 5 bases outside the gene matches.

Notes on this clone: A read error may explain this, as a much larger clone is one base away. The chain joins TRBV20-1 to TRBJ2-1, with 15 bases identical to TRBD2. Germline V gives CDR1 DFQATT, CDR2 SNEGSKA (reference sequence). The CDR3 has 19 amino acids. This CDR3 reads CSALKHGLAGGEAYNEHFF. CDR3 DNA sequence: TGCAGTGCCCTGAAGCACGGACTAGCGGGAGGGGAGGCCTACAATGAGCATTTCTTC.

This clone was counted ten times or more. The V and J genes are TRBV7-6 and TRBJ2-1, with no clear D. This CDR3 contains 13 residues. Trimming took 6 bases from V and 3 from J, leaving 9 bases between them. Germline V gene lookup returns CDR1 SGHVS and CDR2 FNYEAQ. The CDR3 loop is CASSHLNYNEQFF. For the CDR3, the DNA is TGTGCCAGCAGTCATCTAAACTACAATGAGCAGTTCTTC.

This clone was seen at least ten times. V and J are TRBV7-8 and TRBJ2-7; TRBD2 agrees at 15 bases. In germline, CDR1 is SGHVS, CDR2 FQNEAQ. This CDR3 spans 19 amino acids. The V and J ends lost 5 bases and 0 bases, in that order; junction bases with no gene match: 11. The CDR3 nucleotides read TGTGCCAGCAGCCTCCGGTCACGGACTAGCGGGAGGGCCTCCTACGAGCAGTACTTC. It specifies CASSLRSRTSGRASYEQYF.

Comment on this clone: This clone may be a read error of a much larger clone one base away. This sample also contains other DNA sequences that code for the same CDR3. The chain couples TRBV19 to TRBJ2-1; 10 nucleotides align to TRBD2. The CDR3 is made up of 17 amino acids. V shed 6 bases, J shed 0 bases, and the junction held 8 bases outside the gene matches. Germline CDR1 LNHDA, CDR2 SQIVND (reference sequence). The CDR3 bases are TGTGCCAGTAGAAGGACTAGCGGTAGAAGCTCCTACAATGAGCAGTTCTTC. Translated, it gives CASRRTSGRSSYNEQFF.

This clone was recorded many times. Other DNA sequences in this specimen translate into the identical CDR3. The chain combines TRBV10-3 with TRBJ1-5, with D hard to call. V was trimmed by 2 bases and J by 0 bases, leaving 8 bases between them. Per the germline V gene, CDR1 is ENHRY and CDR2 is SYGVKD. The CDR3 consists of 15 residues. CDR3 DNA: TGTGCCATCAGTGAGGCAGGCAATAGCAATCAGCCCCAGCATTTT. Protein: CAISEAGNSNQPQHF.

This clone was seen more than once but under ten times. Just one base apart from a much larger clone, this may be a read error. The rearrangement joins TRBV7-8 to TRBJ1-5, with D unresolved. Germline V gene sequence: CDR1 SGHVS, CDR2 FQNEAQ. Between the trimmed V and J ends, which lost 1 base and 6 bases, there was a span of 13 bases. The CDR3 consists of 15 residues. In DNA, the CDR3 is TGTGCCAGCAGCTTAGACCAGGTCCTCCGTCAGCCCCAGCATTTT. Protein product: CASSLDQVLRQPQHF. The complete variable domain, with remaining parts taken from reference TRBV7-8 and TRBJ1-5, reads GAGVSQSPRYKVAKRGQDVALRCDPISGHVSLFWYQQALGQGPEFLTYFQNEAQLDKSGLPSDRFFAERPEGSVSTLKIQRTQQEDSAVYLCASSLDQVLRQPQHFGDGTRLSIL.

A few counts support this clone. The V call is TRBV12-3 or TRBV12-4, the J call TRBJ2-2; no firm D call. V lost 5 bases and J lost 5, with 6 bases in between. The CDR3 covers 12 residues. CDR3 DNA sequence: TGTGCCAGCAGTACCAGTACCGGGGAGCTGTTTTTT. It specifies CASSTSTGELFF.

This clone has at least ten counts. The chain is built from TRBV28 and TRBJ1-5; 10 bases align to TRBD1. Trimming at V came to 10 bases and at J to 4 bases, leaving 10 bases not matched to a gene. This CDR3 comprises 15 residues. Germline lookup yields CDR1 MDHEN and CDR2 SYDVKM. The DNA of the CDR3 is TGTGCCATCCTAAAGACAGGGGGCTTTAATCAGCCCCAGCATTTT. This encodes CAILKTGGFNQPQHF.

By share, this clone ranks as medium-sized. The rearrangement links TRBV27 to TRBJ2-7; D is uncertain. The CDR3 runs to 12 residues. Trimming pared 5 bases from V and 5 bases from J, leaving 10 bases between. Per the germline V gene, CDR1 is MNHEY and CDR2 is SMNVEV (reference sequence). The CDR3 DNA is TGTGCCAGCAGTCTCCCGTTCAACGAGCAGTACTTC. The encoded protein is CASSLPFNEQYF.

This clone was counted at least ten times. The gene calls are TRBV11-2 and TRBJ2-1; 13 nucleotides agree with TRBD2. The CDR3 consists of 17 residues. Germline CDR1 is SGHAT and CDR2 is FQNNGV. Trimming took 5 bases from V and 0 from J; bases not matched to a gene: 4. As DNA, the CDR3 is TGTGCCAGCAGCCGACTAGCGGGAGGCTACTCCTACAATGAGCAGTTCTTC. This sequence encodes CASSRLAGGYSYNEQFF. Complete variable domain (other parts from reference TRBV11-2 and TRBJ2-1): EAGVAQSPRYKIIEKRQSVAFWCNPISGHATLYWYQQILGQGPKLLIQFQNNGVVDDSQLPKDRFSAERLKGVDSTLKIQPAKLEDSAVYLCASSRLAGGYSYNEQFFGPGTRLTVL.

This clone was detected ten times or more. The chain joins TRBV30 to TRBJ1-3, with D uncertain. V was pared by 4 bases and J by 4 bases, with 20 bases between. The CDR3 extends over 16 amino acids. Germline V CDR1 and CDR2: GTSNPN, SVGIG (reference sequence). The CDR3 DNA reads TGTGCCTGGACGAGGATTGGGGAAGTAGGAGGAAACACCATATATTTT. The encoded protein is CAWTRIGEVGGNTIYF.

This clone was found many times. This chain uses TRBV20-1 with TRBJ2-7; 7 nucleotides match TRBD2. Germline V gene lookup returns CDR1 DFQATT and CDR2 SNEGSKA (reference sequence). The ends lost 4 bases at V and 4 bases at J; junction bases unmatched: 7. This CDR3 is 13 amino acids long. As DNA, the CDR3 is TGCAGTGCTATTAGCGGGCAACGTTACGAGCAGTACTTC. Amino acid sequence: CSAISGQRYEQYF.

This clone is categorized as medium-sized. The rearrangement joins TRBV6-1 to TRBJ2-7; D ambiguous. The V end lost 7 bases, the J end lost 4 bases, and 17 bases lay between the germline ends. From germline, CDR1 is MNHNS and CDR2 SASEGT. The CDR3 consists of 14 residues. CDR3 in amino acids: CASTKDPGYYEQYF. The CDR3 DNA reads as TGTGCCAGCACAAAAGACCCCGGCTATTACGAGCAGTACTTC.

Many counts were recorded for this clone. This sequence joins TRBV28 and TRBJ1-5, with 7 positions matching TRBD1. Germline-derived CDR1 and CDR2 are MDHEN and SYDVKM. The V segment lost 4 bases and the J segment 1 base; nucleotides outside the gene matches: 7. This CDR3 has 16 amino acids. The CDR3 here is CASSSPKGQSNQPQHF. In DNA, the CDR3 is TGTGCCAGCAGTTCACCCAAGGGACAGAGCAATCAGCCCCAGCATTTT.

This clone has ten or more counts. The rearrangement links TRBV7-2 to TRBJ2-3; 10 nucleotides line up with TRBD2. The V gene end was trimmed by 2 bases and the J gene end by 4 bases; junction bases not matched to a gene: 0. CDR1 is SGHTA and CDR2 is FQGNSA in the germline V gene. This CDR3 contains 14 residues. CDR3 bases: TGTGCCAGCAGCTTACTAGCGGGAGCAGATACGCAGTATTTT. As protein: CASSLLAGADTQYF.

The sample holds many counts of this clone. The chain links TRBV19 to TRBJ1-5; D is perhaps TRBD1 (5 bases). This CDR3 is 16 amino acids long. CDR1 and CDR2 from the germline V gene are LNHDA and SQIVND (reference sequence). The ends were cut back, 7 bases at V and 0 bases at J, with 16 bases in the middle. The CDR3 here is CASKRGEGYSNQPQHF. In nucleotides, the CDR3 is TGTGCCAGTAAAAGGGGAGAGGGTTATAGCAATCAGCCCCAGCATTTT.

A few counts support this clone. A read error may be the cause here, since a much bigger clone is one base away. Other DNA sequences in this sample translate to the same CDR3. In nucleotides, the CDR3 is TGTGCCAGCAGTGGACTAGCGGGGGTCCTCTCTACTACCGAGCAGTACTTC. It specifies CASSGLAGVLSTTEQYF. V and J are TRBV12-3 or TRBV12-4 and TRBJ2-7, with 13 bases matching TRBD2. The V segment lost 5 bases and the J segment 6 bases; nucleotides outside the gene matches: 13. The CDR3 sequence is 17 residues long.

The V gene is TRBV5-6, the J gene TRBJ2-2, with 8 bases identical to TRBD2. Looked up from germline, CDR1 is SGHDT and CDR2 is YYEEEE. The CDR3 runs 16 residues. The ends lost 4 bases at V and 6 bases at J; junction bases unmatched: 11. The CDR3, as DNA: TGTGCCAGCAGCCCGGGAGAGGGACTAGTGTCCGGGGAGCTGTTTTTT. Its translation: CASSPGEGLVSGELFF.

The chain employs TRBV9 and TRBJ2-1; D possibly corresponds to TRBD2 (6 bases). Germline V gene lookup returns CDR1 SGDLS and CDR2 YYNGEE. Trimming stripped 6 bases from V and 4 bases from J, with 17 bases between. This CDR3 spans 15 amino acids. The CDR3: CASIVAGTSYNEQFF. The CDR3 DNA reads as TGTGCCAGCATCGTGGCCGGGACTTCTTACAATGAGCAGTTCTTC. The entire variable domain, with the rest obtained from reference TRBV9 and TRBJ2-1, is as follows: DSGVTQTPKHLITATGQRVTLRCSPRSGDLSVYWYQQSLDQGLQFLIQYYNGEERAKGNILERFSAQQFPDLHSELNLSSLELGDSALYFCASIVAGTSYNEQFFGPGTRLTVL.

This CDR3 reads CASSLGGIWGRSVDTQYF. The CDR3 DNA follows: TGTGCCAGCAGCTTAGGGGGAATATGGGGTAGATCTGTGGATACGCAGTATTTT. V gene TRBV11-1 combines with J gene TRBJ2-3; D not certain. This CDR3 spans 18 amino acids. The V and J ends lost 1 base and 6 bases respectively, with 23 bases between them. Germline V lookup: CDR1 SGHAT, CDR2 FQDESV (reference sequence).

A remark on this clone: A single base separates this from a much larger clone, so it may be a read error. The CDR3 sequence is CASSLRRGADTQYF. CDR3 DNA sequence: TGTGCCAGCAGCTTGCGTAGAGGGGCAGATACGCAGTATTTT. The rearrangement joins TRBV5-4 to TRBJ2-3; possibly TRBD1 or TRBD2 for D (5 bases each). Per the germline V gene, CDR1 is SGHNT and CDR2 is YYREEE (reference sequence). V shed 1 base and J shed 4 bases, with 10 bases lying between them. The CDR3 totals 14 residues.

This chain uses TRBV5-1 with TRBJ2-1; D may be TRBD1 (5 bases). CDR1 is SGHRS, CDR2 YFSETQ, per germline. The germline V and J ends were trimmed by 2 bases and 4 bases, with 13 bases remaining between them. The CDR3 is made up of 15 amino acids. The CDR3 nucleotides read TGCGCCAGCAGCTTCCTGGGGTCAGGGTACAATGAGCAGTTCTTC. Its protein product is CASSFLGSGYNEQFF.